Presented here are 3 T cell receptor beta chains from one specimen sequenced in a study of T-cell memory formation after mild COVID-19. TCRdb passed the 5' RACE reads through MiXCR, listing each CDR3 protein once. The sample comprises 400,000 to 550,000 distinct CDR3 sequences, roughly 25% of which are singletons, and approximately 12% rests with the top ten. Sequencing input: PBMCs or a T cell subset sorted from them (not recorded which). These receptors were taken from an adult woman who had mild COVID-19 (a few samples of this study predate the infection). Cell type and time point are not known.

J is TRBJ1-2 and V is TRBV30, with no clear D. This CDR3 region has 10 residues. Germline V gives CDR1 GTSNPN, CDR2 SVGIG (reference sequence). V was clipped by 8 bases and J by 8 bases, with 12 bases between them. The CDR3 here is CAHQTGGYTF. The CDR3 DNA reads TGTGCCCACCAAACCGGGGGCTACACCTTC.

V and J are TRBV7-9 and TRBJ2-5, with 8 bases fitting TRBD2. The V segment lost 1 base and the J segment 6 bases; nucleotides outside the gene matches: 7. The germline CDR1 and CDR2 sequences are SEHNR and FQNEAQ (reference sequence). The CDR3 length is 15 residues. Here the CDR3 reads CASSLVAGGVQTQYF. The CDR3 DNA is TGTGCCAGCAGCTTAGTGGCGGGGGGCGTTCAGACCCAGTACTTC. Using reference TRBV7-9 and TRBJ2-5 for the parts outside the CDR3, the full variable domain is DTGVSQNPRHKITKRGQNVTFRCDPISEHNRLYWYRQTLGQGPEFLTYFQNEAQLEKSRLLSDRFSAERPKGSFSTLEIQRTEQGDSAMYLCASSLVAGGVQTQYFGPGTRLLVL.

There are a few counts of this clonotype. The chain combines TRBV7-8 with TRBJ1-6, with unresolved D. The ends were cut back, 1 base at V and 6 bases at J, with 13 bases in the middle. Germline lookup yields CDR1 SGHVS and CDR2 FQNEAQ. This CDR3 contains 16 residues. The DNA for the CDR3 is TGTGCCAGCAGCTTAGTTGGACCGTCGCCTAATTCACCCCTCCACTTT. Its protein is CASSLVGPSPNSPLHF.